The subject of this entry is one TCR beta chain. The antigen remains unidentified. The data were taken from a study of cytomegalovirus exposure and HLA in healthy donors. Overall study: A subsequent analysis stated that the 120 or so validation repertoires were run on the same platform as the roughly 670 first-cohort repertoires.

Libraries were prepared by immunoSEQ multiplex PCR; TCRdb keeps only in-frame clonotypes and omits some of them. The sample consists of tens of thousands of clones, just over 85% of them appearing once. Study-wide points: The listing of 150 or so TCR beta chains classed them as cytomegalovirus-associated. Most TCR sequences showed up rarely, but some public TCRs showed up in many donors.

The donors were members of the validation cohort comprising over a hundred subjects, separate from the roughly 670-subject first cohort. The CDR3 is 13 residues long. Germline V gene lookup returns CDR1 SGHTA and CDR2 FQGNSA. Trimming removed 11 bases from V and 8 bases from J; junction bases left unmatched: 12. The sequence came from a woman under 40 in good health and CMV-seronegative. The J gene is TRBJ2-1, the V gene TRBV7-2; TRBD2 matches 7 bases. The sequenced sample consisted of PBMCs. The CDR3 DNA sequence: TGTGCCGGAGGGGCCGGGGAGGGCGATGAGCAGTTCTTC. Translating it yields CAGGAGEGDEQFF.